Each of the 14 T cell receptor beta chains below was sequenced from the same sample in a study of blood T cell repertoires in COVID-19. Only in-frame clones appear in the TCRdb table, and some are missing; sequencing was by immunoSEQ multiplex PCR. The table shows around 230,000 clones, with approximately 86% occurring only once. Source material: PBMCs or T cells enriched from blood (not recorded which). The source is a woman in her thirties or forties with acute COVID-19.

The rearrangement links TRBV12-5 to TRBJ2-3, with 7 positions matching TRBD2. Per the germline V gene, CDR1 is LGHNT and CDR2 is FRNRAP. V gave up 5 bases and J gave up 6 bases; unmatched junction bases: 11. The CDR3 loop spans 15 amino acids. CDR3 nucleotide sequence: TGTGCTAGTGGTCCCATAAGGGAGGGCCCCGATACGCAGTATTTT. This encodes CASGPIREGPDTQYF.

The rearrangement links TRBV19 to TRBJ1-1; D is ambiguous. CDR1 is LNHDA and CDR2 is SQIVND in the germline V gene (reference sequence). This CDR3 region has 14 residues. V dropped 5 bases and J dropped 2 bases, with 12 bases sitting between them. The CDR3 sequence: CASSSSGFNTEAFF. The CDR3 DNA reads TGTGCCAGTAGTTCGTCGGGTTTTAACACTGAAGCTTTCTTT.

V gene TRBV24-1 combines with J gene TRBJ2-7, with 7 bases aligning to TRBD2. CDR3 length: 12 residues. Germline CDR1 and CDR2: KGHDR and SFDVKD. The J segment lost 12 bases and the V segment lost 5 bases, leaving 9 bases of the junction unmatched. DNA for the CDR3: TGTGCCACCAGTGGGGGCGGGGGAGCGAGGTACTTC. Translated, it gives CATSGGGGARYF.

V is TRBV2 and J is TRBJ2-1; TRBD2 matches 13 bases. Looked up from germline, CDR1 is SNHLY and CDR2 is FYNNEI. The ends lost 6 bases at V and 7 bases at J; junction bases unmatched: 12. CDR3 length equals 17 residues. This CDR3 reads CASRHGLAGAGGNEQFF. CDR3 in DNA: TGTGCCAGCAGACACGGACTAGCGGGAGCGGGGGGGAATGAGCAGTTCTTC.

The chain has TRBV11-3 and TRBJ2-1; tentatively, D is TRBD2 (5 bases). The CDR3 contains 15 residues. Per the germline V gene, CDR1 is SGHNT and CDR2 is YENEEA. V was cut by 3 bases and J by 4 bases, with 13 bases left in between. Written as DNA, the CDR3 is TGTGCCAGCAGCTTGACCTTGGCGGGTTACAATGAGCAGTTCTTC. Translation gives CASSLTLAGYNEQFF.

This clone was counted once. The rearrangement links TRBV11-3 to TRBJ1-1; D may be TRBD1 (6 bases). The CDR3 covers 14 residues. The V end was cut by 5 bases, the J end by 3 bases, with 13 bases between. CDR1 and CDR2 from the germline V gene are SGHNT and YENEEA. The CDR3: CASSPAQGYTEAFF. CDR3 DNA: TGTGCCAGCAGCCCCGCCCAGGGGTACACTGAAGCTTTCTTT.

The chain combines TRBV6-5 with TRBJ1-1, with a possible D match to TRBD1 (6 bases). Germline V gene sequence: CDR1 MNHEY, CDR2 SVGAGI. V was trimmed by 7 bases and J by 2 bases, leaving 17 bases between them. CDR3 length equals 15 residues. Here the CDR3 DNA reads TGTGCCAGCACCCTACGGGGGGGGCTTAACACTGAAGCTTTCTTT. This sequence encodes CASTLRGGLNTEAFF.

This clone was seen repeatedly, ten times or more. The chain joins TRBV2 to TRBJ2-6; 8 nucleotides match TRBD1. Germline CDR1 reads SNHLY; CDR2 reads FYNNEI. V lost 5 bases and J lost 0; bases outside the gene matches: 9. The CDR3 totals 18 residues. CDR3 coding DNA: TGTGCCAGCAGTATAATAGGGACAGGTAACTCTGGGGCCAACGTCCTGACTTTC. It yields the protein CASSIIGTGNSGANVLTF.

The chain has TRBV19 and TRBJ1-1; 9 bases are a match to TRBD1. V lost 6 bases to trimming and J lost 0 bases; unmatched junction nucleotides: 5. This CDR3 has 15 amino acids. Germline V gives CDR1 LNHDA, CDR2 SQIVND (reference sequence). Here the CDR3 DNA reads TGTGCCAGTAGGGACAGGGGACCCATGAACACTGAAGCTTTCTTT. This sequence encodes CASRDRGPMNTEAFF.

As DNA, the CDR3 is TGTGCCAGCTCCCCGACAGGTGGGGACACCGGGGAGCTGTTTTTT. Encoded protein: CASSPTGGDTGELFF. The genes are TRBV18 and TRBJ2-2, with a possible D match to TRBD1 (6 bases). V was clipped by 6 bases and J by 3 bases, with 14 bases between them. Germline V gene data show CDR1 as KGHSH and CDR2 as LQKENI. The CDR3 is made up of 15 amino acids.

The chain carries TRBV19 and TRBJ1-5; 7 bases map to TRBD1. This CDR3 has 17 amino acids. V was clipped by 2 bases and J by 2 bases; unmatched bases: 9. CDR1 is LNHDA and CDR2 is SQIVND in the germline V gene (reference sequence). CDR3 sequence reads: CASSIIERGRGNQPQHF. The CDR3 DNA reads as TGTGCCAGTAGTATAATCGAGAGGGGGCGCGGCAATCAGCCCCAGCATTTT.

CDR3 nucleotide sequence: TGTGCCAGCAGTTTAGCCGGGACACTGGAAGCTTTCTTT. Translation gives CASSLAGTLEAFF. The chain couples TRBV27 to TRBJ1-1; weak D call: TRBD1 (6 bases). This CDR3 contains 13 residues. The V gene lost 2 bases and the J gene lost 8 bases, with 12 bases spanning the gap. CDR1 is MNHEY and CDR2 is SMNVEV in the germline V gene (reference sequence).

The chain carries TRBV10-3 and TRBJ2-1, with TRBD2 matching over 13 bases. The CDR3 loop spans 17 amino acids. Germline V gene data show CDR1 as ENHRY and CDR2 as SYGVKD. Trimming removed 7 bases from V and 4 bases from J; junction bases left unmatched: 10. In nucleotides, the CDR3 is TGTGCCATCACCGAGACTAGCGGGAGGATGGGATACAATGAGCAGTTCTTC. It codes for CAITETSGRMGYNEQFF.

To note about this clone: The same CDR3 also results from other DNA sequences found in this sample. The rearrangement links TRBV6-5 to TRBJ2-3, with 8 bases fitting TRBD2. Germline CDR1 and CDR2: MNHEY and SVGAGI. V shed 2 bases, J shed 4 bases, and the junction held 2 bases outside the gene matches. The CDR3 totals 14 residues. In DNA, the CDR3 is TGTGCCAGCAGTTACGGCGGGAGGTCAGATACGCAGTATTTT. It codes for CASSYGGRSDTQYF.